This T cell receptor (beta chain) was sequenced for a study of OX40 agonist ivuxolimab in advanced cancers. Study at large: Previous treatment with anti-PD-1, anti-PD-L1 or anti-CTLA-4 therapy was allowed; 40% had received some. Study findings and constraints: Certain nonresponding patients likewise had low normalized T-cell clonal expansion. Still undetermined is the antigen specificity of the expanded peripheral T cells.

In regard to this clone: Its specificity is unknown.

Samples of blood were obtained at baseline, on cycle 4 day 1, and on cycle 7 day 1. Data came from immunoSEQ multiplex PCR; TCRdb stores just in-frame clones and leaves some out. The repertoire holds roughly 23,000 clones, about 77% seen once, with approximately 1.9% in the top ten. The V gene lost 6 bases and the J gene lost 1 base, with 9 bases spanning the gap. Per germline, CDR1 SNHLY and CDR2 FYNNEI. The CDR3 runs 13 residues. Sample: CD4+ or CD8+ T cells sorted from blood, taken in a trial of the OX40 agonist ivuxolimab. V is TRBV2 and J is TRBJ1-1; a weak D match, TRBD1 (6 bases). The clonotype was recovered from an adult with an advanced solid tumor such as melanoma, head and neck, liver or kidney cancer. The CDR3 spells CASSEQGNTEAFF. DNA for the CDR3: TGTGCCAGCAGCGAACAGGGGAACACTGAAGCTTTCTTT.